These 5 T cell receptor beta chains came from one sample sequenced in a study of Graves' ophthalmopathy and Graves' hyperthyroidism. Using RNA transcripts, the TCR beta CDR3 regions were amplified. HTBI primers were used in a first-round RT-PCR, which preceded a second-round multiplex PCR. TCRdb analysed the multiplex PCR reads with MiXCR anew, one entry per CDR3 protein. This table holds under 350,000 distinct CDR3 sequences, 15% to 20% found once. The sample comprised peripheral blood. These receptors came from an adult man with Graves' ophthalmopathy.

Regarding this clonotype: A junction end diverges from the germline sequence, so it may reflect a read error. V is TRBV6-1 and J is TRBJ1-1, with D possibly being TRBD1 (6 bases). Germline lookup yields CDR1 MNHNS and CDR2 SASEGT. The CDR3 consists of 15 residues. The CDR3 is CASRHGQRMNTEAFF. The CDR3 bases are TGTGCCAGCAGACACGGACAGAGGATGAACACTGAAGCGTTCTTT.

The chain carries TRBV15 and TRBJ2-7; D is perhaps TRBD1 or TRBD2 (5 bases each). V lost 8 bases and J lost 1, with 12 bases in between. Germline V gene lookup returns CDR1 LNHNV and CDR2 YYDKDF (reference sequence). This CDR3 has 13 amino acids. The CDR3 DNA reads TGTGCCACCCGCCGGGACGGATCCTACGAGCAGTACTTC. Encoded protein: CATRRDGSYEQYF.

This clonotype was detected many times. The chain uses TRBV19 and TRBJ1-5; weak D call: TRBD1 (6 bases). This CDR3 comprises 15 residues. V was shortened by 3 bases and J by 2 bases, with 11 bases between the two germline ends. Germline V gene sequence: CDR1 LNHDA, CDR2 SQIVND (reference sequence). In DNA form, the CDR3 reads TGTGCCAGTAGTATGGGGACAACGGGCAATCAGCCCCAGCATTTT. This sequence encodes CASSMGTTGNQPQHF. Variable domain in full (rest from reference TRBV19 and TRBJ1-5): DGGITQSPKYLFRKEGQNVTLSCEQNLNHDAMYWYRQDPGQGLRLIYYSQIVNDFQKGDIAEGYSVSREKKESFPLTVTSAQKNPTAFYLCASSMGTTGNQPQHFGDGTRLSIL.

The chain has TRBV28 and TRBJ2-5; 7 bases align to TRBD2. The CDR3 extends over 15 amino acids. CDR1 is MDHEN and CDR2 is SYDVKM in the germline V gene. Trimming removed 1 base from V and 1 base from J; junction bases left unmatched: 3. The CDR3 nucleotides are TGTGCCAGCAGTTTATTGGGAGGGACCCAAGAGACCCAGTACTTC. Protein product: CASSLLGGTQETQYF.

The chain uses TRBV7-8 and TRBJ2-5; maybe TRBD1 (5 bases). V was cut by 5 bases and J by 1 base, with 11 bases left in between. CDR3 length equals 14 residues. In germline, CDR1 is SGHVS, CDR2 FQNEAQ. The chain's CDR3 is CASSLGHLQETQYF. The CDR3 DNA reads TGTGCCAGCAGCCTCGGACATCTCCAAGAGACCCAGTACTTC.